This T cell receptor beta chain came from a study of blood T cell repertoires in COVID-19. Study details: Acute and convalescent COVID-19 specimens originated in the United States, Italy and Spain. PBMCs, B-cell-depleted T cells, or T cells provided the cDNA or gDNA that made up the material.

The V end was cut by 7 bases, the J end by 9 bases, with 12 bases between. The CDR3 length is 11 residues. Per germline, CDR1 SGHAT and CDR2 FQNNGV. In the study's own analysis: Reference gene primer amplification gave estimated nucleated cell counts. Generated by immunoSEQ multiplex PCR, the TCRdb table keeps only in-frame clones and is missing some. The V and J calls and the clone size are those of that table, but D and trimming were determined from the DNA. The table has about 200,000 clones, approximately 83% seen once. Participants, roughly 18 to 89 years old, spanned approximately 25 US areas. The V and J genes are TRBV11-2 and TRBJ1-2; D is unresolved. The sequence derives from a woman aged 40 to 55 with acute COVID-19. Input material: PBMCs or T cells enriched from blood (not recorded which). The CDR3 DNA reads TGTGCCAGCACCCTCGAGAGGAGCTACACCTTC. This codes for CASTLERSYTF.